This TCR beta chain was recovered during a study of CD8 T cells in ankylosing spondylitis. Study findings and constraints: Some motif variants were previously reported in reactive arthritis synovial fluid and blood. It appeared that ankylosing spondylitis blood was characterized by a TCR beta motif of under ten highly homologous variants.

Each CDR3 protein gets one entry after TCRdb re-called the 5' RACE reads with MiXCR. Of some 840,000 distinct CDR3 sequences detected, approximately 12% appear once; the ten largest clones hold approximately 0.51%. This clonotype was counted between two and nine times. As yet, its antigen is unknown. This clonotype originated in a male donor with ankylosing spondylitis. Material for sequencing was blood, either unsorted or a sorted T cell fraction (not recorded which).

The DNA of the CDR3 is TGTGCCAGCAGCCCGGGGAGGAGTATCCTCATGAACACTGAAGCTTTCTTT. Protein sequence: CASSPGRSILMNTEAFF. The chain uses TRBV7-9 and TRBJ1-1; D is ambiguous. CDR1 and CDR2 (germline): SEHNR, FQNEAQ (reference sequence). V was trimmed by 5 bases and J by 0 bases, leaving 19 bases between them. The CDR3 sequence is 17 residues long.